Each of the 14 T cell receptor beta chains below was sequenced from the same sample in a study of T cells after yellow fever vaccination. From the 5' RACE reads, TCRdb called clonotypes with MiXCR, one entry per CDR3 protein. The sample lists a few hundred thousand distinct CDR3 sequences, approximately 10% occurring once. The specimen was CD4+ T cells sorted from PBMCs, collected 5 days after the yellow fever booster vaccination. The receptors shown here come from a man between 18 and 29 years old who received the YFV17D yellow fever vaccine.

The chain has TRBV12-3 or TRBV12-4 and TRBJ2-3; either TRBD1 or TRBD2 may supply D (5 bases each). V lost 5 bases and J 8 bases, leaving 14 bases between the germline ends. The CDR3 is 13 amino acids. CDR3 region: CASSKTEGGTQYF. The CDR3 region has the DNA TGTGCCAGCAGTAAGACAGAAGGAGGTACGCAGTATTTT.

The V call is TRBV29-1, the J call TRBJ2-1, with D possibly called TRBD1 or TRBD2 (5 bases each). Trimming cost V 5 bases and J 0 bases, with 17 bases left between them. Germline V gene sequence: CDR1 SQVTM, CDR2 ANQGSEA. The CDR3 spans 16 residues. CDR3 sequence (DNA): TGCAGCGTTTCAACTCCCCGGGACCGCTCCTACAATGAGCAGTTCTTC. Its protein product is CSVSTPRDRSYNEQFF.

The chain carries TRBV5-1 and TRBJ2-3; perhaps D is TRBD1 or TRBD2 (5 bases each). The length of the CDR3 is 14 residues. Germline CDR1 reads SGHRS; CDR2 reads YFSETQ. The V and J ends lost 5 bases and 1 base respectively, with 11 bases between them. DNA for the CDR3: TGCGCCAGCAGGGGGACGCCAGGCACAGATACGCAGTATTTT. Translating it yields CASRGTPGTDTQYF.

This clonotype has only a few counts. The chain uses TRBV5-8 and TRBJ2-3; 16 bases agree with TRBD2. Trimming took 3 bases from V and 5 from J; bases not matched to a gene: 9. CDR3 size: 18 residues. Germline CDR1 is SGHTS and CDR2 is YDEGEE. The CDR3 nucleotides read TGTGCCAGCAGCTCCGGGACTAGCGGGGGGGCCTCTGGAGATACGCAGTATTTT. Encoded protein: CASSSGTSGGASGDTQYF. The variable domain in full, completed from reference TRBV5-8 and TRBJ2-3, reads EAGVTQSPTHLIKTRGQQATLRCSPISGHTSVYWYQQALGLGLQFLLWYDEGEERNRGNFPPRFSGRQFPNYSSELNVNALELEDSALYLCASSSGTSGGASGDTQYFGPGTRLTVL.

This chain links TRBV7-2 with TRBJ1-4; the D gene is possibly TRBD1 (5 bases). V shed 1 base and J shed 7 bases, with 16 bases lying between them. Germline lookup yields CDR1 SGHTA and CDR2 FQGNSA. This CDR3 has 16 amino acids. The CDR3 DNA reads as TGTGCCAGCAGCTTAGGCAGGCTGGGGCGGAGTGAAAAACTGTTTTTT. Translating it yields CASSLGRLGRSEKLFF.

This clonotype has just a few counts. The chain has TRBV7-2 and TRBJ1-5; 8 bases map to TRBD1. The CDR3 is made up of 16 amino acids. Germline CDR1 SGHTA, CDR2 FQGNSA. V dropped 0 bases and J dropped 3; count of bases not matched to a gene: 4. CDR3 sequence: CASSLARTGFNQPQHF. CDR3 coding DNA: TGTGCCAGCAGCTTAGCGAGGACAGGGTTCAATCAGCCCCAGCATTTT.

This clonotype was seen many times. CDR3 amino acids: CASSPRGGATDTQYF. As DNA, the CDR3 is TGTGCCAGCAGCCCGCGGGGGGGAGCCACAGATACGCAGTATTTT. V usage is TRBV7-9 and J usage is TRBJ2-3; 9 bases fit TRBD2. Looked up from germline, CDR1 is SEHNR and CDR2 is FQNEAQ (reference sequence). V lost 5 bases and J lost 2; bases outside the gene matches: 5. CDR3 length: 15 amino acids.

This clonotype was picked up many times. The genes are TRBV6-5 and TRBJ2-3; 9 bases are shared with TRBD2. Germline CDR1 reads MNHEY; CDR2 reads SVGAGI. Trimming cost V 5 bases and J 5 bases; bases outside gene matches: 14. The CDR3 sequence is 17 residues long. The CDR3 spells CASSRLGRGGSGDTQYF. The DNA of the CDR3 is TGTGCCAGCAGTCGCCTTGGGCGGGGGGGCTCGGGAGATACGCAGTATTTT.

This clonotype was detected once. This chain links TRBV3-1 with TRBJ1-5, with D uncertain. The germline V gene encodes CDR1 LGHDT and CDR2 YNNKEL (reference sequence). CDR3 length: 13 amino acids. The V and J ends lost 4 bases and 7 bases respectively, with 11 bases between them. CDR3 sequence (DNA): TGTGCCAGCAGCCGGGGTGGGGAACAGCCCCAGCATTTT. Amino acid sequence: CASSRGGEQPQHF.

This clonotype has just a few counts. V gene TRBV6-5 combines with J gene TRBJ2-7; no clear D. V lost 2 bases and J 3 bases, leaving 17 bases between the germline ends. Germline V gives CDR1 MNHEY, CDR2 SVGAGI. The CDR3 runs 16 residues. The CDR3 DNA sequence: TGTGCCAGCAGTTACACCCCCCCCTCTGGGTGCTACGAGCAGTACGTC. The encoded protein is CASSYTPPSGCYEQYV.

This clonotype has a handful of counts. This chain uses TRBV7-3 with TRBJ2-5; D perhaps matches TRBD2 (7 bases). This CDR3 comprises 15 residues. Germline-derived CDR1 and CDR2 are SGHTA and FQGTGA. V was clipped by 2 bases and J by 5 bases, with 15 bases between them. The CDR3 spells CASSLVPGGWETQYF. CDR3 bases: TGTGCCAGCAGCTTAGTACCGGGGGGCTGGGAGACCCAGTACTTC.

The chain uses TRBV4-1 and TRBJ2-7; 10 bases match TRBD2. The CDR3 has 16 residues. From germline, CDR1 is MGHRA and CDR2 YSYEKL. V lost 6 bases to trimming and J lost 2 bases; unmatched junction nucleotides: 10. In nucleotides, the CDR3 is TGCGCCAGCAGTGGGCTAGCGGGGGACCGAGCCTACGAGCAGTACGTC. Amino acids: CASSGLAGDRAYEQYV.

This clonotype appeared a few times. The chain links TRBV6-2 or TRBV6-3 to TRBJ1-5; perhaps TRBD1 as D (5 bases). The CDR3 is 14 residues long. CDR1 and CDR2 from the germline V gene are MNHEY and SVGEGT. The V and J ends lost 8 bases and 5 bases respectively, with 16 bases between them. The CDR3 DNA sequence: TGTGCCAGCGTTGGGGCGAACAAGGATCAGCCCCAGCATTTT. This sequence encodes CASVGANKDQPQHF.

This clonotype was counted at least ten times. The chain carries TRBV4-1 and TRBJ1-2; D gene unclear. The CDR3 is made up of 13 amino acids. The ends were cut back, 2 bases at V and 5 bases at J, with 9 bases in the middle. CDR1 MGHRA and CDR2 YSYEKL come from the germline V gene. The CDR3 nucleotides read TGCGCCAGCAGCCAAATTGTACAGTATGGCTACACCTTC. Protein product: CASSQIVQYGYTF.